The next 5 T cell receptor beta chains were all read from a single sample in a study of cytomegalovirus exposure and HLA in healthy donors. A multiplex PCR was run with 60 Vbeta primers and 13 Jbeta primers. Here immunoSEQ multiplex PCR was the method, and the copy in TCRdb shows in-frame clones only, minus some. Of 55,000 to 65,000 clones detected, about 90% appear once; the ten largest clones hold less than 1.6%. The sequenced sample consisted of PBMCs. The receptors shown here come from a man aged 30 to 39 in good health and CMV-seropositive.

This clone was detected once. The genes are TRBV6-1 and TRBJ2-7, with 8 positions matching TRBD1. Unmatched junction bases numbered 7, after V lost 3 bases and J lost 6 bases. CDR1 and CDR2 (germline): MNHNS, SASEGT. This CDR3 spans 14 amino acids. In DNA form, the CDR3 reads TGTGCCAGCAGTGACAGGACAGGGCCTTCCGAGCAGTACTTC. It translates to CASSDRTGPSEQYF.

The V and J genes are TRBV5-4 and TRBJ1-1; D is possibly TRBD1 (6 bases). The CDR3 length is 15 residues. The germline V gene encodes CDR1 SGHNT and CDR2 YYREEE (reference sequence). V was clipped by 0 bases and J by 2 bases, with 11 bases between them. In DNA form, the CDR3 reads TGTGCCAGCAGCTTGGTGGGGACAACTAACACTGAAGCTTTCTTT. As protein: CASSLVGTTNTEAFF.

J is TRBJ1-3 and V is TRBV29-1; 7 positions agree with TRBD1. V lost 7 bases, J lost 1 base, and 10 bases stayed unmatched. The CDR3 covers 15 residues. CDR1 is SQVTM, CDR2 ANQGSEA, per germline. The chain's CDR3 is CSGGDRELSGNTIYF. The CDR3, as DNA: TGCAGCGGCGGAGACAGGGAGCTGTCTGGAAACACCATATATTTT.

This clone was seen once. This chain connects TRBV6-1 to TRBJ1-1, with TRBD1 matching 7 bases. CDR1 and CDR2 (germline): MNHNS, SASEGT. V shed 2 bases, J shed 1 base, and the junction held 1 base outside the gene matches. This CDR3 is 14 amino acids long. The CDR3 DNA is TGTGCCAGCAGTGAATGGACAGGGAACACTGAAGCTTTCTTT. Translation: CASSEWTGNTEAFF.

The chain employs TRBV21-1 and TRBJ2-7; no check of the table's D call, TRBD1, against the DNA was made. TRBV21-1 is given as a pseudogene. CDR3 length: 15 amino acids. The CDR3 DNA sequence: TGTGCCAGCAGCATCAGCAGGGGAAGAGGCTACGAGCAGTACTTC. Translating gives CASSISRGRGYEQYF.